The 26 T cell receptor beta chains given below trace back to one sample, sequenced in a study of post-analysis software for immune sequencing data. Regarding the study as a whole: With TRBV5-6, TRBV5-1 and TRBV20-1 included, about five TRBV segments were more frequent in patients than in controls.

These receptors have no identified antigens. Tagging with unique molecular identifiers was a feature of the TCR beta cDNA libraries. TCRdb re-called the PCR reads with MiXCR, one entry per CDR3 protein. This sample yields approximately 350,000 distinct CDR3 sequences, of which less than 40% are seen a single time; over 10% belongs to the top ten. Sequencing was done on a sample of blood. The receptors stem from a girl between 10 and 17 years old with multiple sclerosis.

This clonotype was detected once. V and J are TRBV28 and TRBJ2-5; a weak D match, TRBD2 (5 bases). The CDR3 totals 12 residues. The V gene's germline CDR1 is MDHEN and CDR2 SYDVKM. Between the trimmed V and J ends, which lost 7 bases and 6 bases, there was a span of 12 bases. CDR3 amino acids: CASKRGGKTQYF. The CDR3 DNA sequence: TGTGCCAGCAAACGGGGTGGGAAGACCCAGTACTTC.

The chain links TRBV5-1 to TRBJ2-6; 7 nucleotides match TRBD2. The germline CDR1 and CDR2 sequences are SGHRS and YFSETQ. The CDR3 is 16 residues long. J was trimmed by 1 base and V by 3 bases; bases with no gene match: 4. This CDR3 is CASSSGGTSGANVLTF. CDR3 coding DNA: TGCGCCAGCAGCTCGGGGGGAACTTCTGGGGCCAACGTCCTGACTTTC.

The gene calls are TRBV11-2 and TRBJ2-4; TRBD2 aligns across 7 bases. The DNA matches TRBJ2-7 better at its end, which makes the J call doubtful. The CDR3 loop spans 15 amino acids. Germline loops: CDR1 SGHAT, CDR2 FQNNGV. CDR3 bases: TGTGCCAGCAGCCCAGGACTAGTCCTTGCCTACGAGCAGTACTTC. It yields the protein CASSPGLVLAYEQYF.

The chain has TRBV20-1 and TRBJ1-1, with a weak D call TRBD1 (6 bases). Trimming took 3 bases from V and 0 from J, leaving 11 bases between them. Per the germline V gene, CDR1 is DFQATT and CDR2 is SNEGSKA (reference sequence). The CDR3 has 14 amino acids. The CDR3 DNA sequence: TGCAGTGCTAGGCCGACAGGTATGAACACTGAAGCTTTCTTT. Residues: CSARPTGMNTEAFF.

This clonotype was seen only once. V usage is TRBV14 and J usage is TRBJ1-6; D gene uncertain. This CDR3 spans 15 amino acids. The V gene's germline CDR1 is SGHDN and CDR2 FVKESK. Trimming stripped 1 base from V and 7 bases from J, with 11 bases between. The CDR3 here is CASSQVGGHNSPLHF. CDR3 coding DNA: TGTGCCAGCAGCCAAGTCGGAGGGCACAATTCACCCCTCCACTTT.

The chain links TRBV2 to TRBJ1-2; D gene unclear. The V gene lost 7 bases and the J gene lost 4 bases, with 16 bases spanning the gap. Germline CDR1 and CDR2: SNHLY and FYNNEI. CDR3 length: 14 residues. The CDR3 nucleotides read TGTGCCAGCACACAGAAAAAGGATCTCTATGGCTACACCTTC. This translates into CASTQKKDLYGYTF.

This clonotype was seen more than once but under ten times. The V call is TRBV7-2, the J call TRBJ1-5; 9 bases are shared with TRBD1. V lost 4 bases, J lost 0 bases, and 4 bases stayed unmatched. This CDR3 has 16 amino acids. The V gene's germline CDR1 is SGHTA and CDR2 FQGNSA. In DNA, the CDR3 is TGTGCCAGCAGCTGGTCGGACAGGGGTAGCAATCAGCCCCAGCATTTT. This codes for CASSWSDRGSNQPQHF. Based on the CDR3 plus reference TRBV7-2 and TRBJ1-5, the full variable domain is GAGVSQSPSNKVTEKGKDVELRCDPISGHTALYWYRQSLGQGLEFLIYFQGNSAPDKSGLPSDRFSAERTGGSVSTLTIQRTQQEDSAVYLCASSWSDRGSNQPQHFGDGTRLSIL.

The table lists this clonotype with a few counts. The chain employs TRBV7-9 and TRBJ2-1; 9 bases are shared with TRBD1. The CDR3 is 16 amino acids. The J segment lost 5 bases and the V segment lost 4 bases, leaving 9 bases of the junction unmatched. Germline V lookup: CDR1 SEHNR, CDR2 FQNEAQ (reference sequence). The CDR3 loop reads CASSSDGDRGDNEQFF. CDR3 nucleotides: TGTGCCAGCAGCTCAGATGGAGACAGGGGGGACAATGAGCAGTTCTTC.

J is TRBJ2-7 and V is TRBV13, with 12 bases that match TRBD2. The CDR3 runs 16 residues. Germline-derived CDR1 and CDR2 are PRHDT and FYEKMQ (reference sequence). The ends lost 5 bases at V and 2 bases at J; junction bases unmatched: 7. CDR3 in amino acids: CASSVLAGGPTYEQYF. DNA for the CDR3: TGTGCCAGCAGCGTTCTAGCGGGGGGGCCGACCTACGAGCAGTACTTC.

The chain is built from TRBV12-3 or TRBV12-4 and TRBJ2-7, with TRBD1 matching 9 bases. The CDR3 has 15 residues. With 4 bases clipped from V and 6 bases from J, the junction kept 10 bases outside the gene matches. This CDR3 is CASSSRGGQGGEQYF. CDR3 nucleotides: TGTGCCAGCAGTTCTAGGGGGGGACAGGGCGGCGAGCAGTACTTC.

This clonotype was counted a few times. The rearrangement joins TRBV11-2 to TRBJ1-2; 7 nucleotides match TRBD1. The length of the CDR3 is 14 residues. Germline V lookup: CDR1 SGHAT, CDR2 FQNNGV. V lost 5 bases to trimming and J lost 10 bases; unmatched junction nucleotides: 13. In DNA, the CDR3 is TGTGCCAGCAGCCCCCTCCAACAGGGGCCGTACTACACCTTC. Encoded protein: CASSPLQQGPYYTF.

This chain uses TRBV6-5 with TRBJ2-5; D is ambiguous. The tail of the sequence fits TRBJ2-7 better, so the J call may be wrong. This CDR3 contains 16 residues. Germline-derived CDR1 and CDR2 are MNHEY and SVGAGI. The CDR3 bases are TGTGCCAGCAGTTACTCTCCAGGCCGGAAACTCTACGAGCAGTACTTC. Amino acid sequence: CASSYSPGRKLYEQYF.

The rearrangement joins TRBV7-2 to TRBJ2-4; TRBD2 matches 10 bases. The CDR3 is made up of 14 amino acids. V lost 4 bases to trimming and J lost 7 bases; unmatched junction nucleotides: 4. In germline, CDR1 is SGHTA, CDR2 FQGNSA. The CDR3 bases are TGTGCCAGCAGCTCAGCGGGGGGGCCCAACATTCAGTACTTC. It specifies CASSSAGGPNIQYF.

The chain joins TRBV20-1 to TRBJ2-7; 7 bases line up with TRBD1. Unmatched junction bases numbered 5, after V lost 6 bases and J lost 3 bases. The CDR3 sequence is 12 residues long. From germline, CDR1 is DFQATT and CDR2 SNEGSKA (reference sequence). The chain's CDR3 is CSAWDRGYEQYF. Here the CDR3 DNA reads TGCAGTGCCTGGGACAGAGGCTACGAGCAGTACTTC.

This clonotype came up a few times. The CDR3 region is CASRRQGLGYTF. The CDR3 region has the DNA TGTGCCAGCAGGCGACAGGGGTTAGGCTACACCTTC. The chain is built from TRBV12-3 or TRBV12-4 and TRBJ1-2; 8 nucleotides agree with TRBD1. The CDR3 spans 12 residues. The junction had 5 bases not matched to a gene; V was cut back by 6 bases and J by 8 bases.

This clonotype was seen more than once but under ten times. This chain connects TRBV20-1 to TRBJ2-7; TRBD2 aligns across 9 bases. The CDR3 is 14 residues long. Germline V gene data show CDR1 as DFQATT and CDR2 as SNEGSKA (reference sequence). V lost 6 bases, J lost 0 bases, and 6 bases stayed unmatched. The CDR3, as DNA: TGCAGTGCCCCTAGCGGGGCGAACTCCTACGAGCAGTACTTC. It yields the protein CSAPSGANSYEQYF.

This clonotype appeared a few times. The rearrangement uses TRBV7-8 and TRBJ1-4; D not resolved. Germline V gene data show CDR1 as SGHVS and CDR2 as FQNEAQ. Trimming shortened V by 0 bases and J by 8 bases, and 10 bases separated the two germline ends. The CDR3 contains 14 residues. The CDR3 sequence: CASSLARAREKLFF. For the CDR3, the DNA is TGTGCCAGCAGCTTAGCGCGGGCGCGGGAAAAACTGTTTTTT.

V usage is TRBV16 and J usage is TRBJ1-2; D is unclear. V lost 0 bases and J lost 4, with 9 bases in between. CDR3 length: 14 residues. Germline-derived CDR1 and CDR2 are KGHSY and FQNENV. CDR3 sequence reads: CASSQSRVLYGYTF. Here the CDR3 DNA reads TGTGCCAGCAGCCAATCAAGGGTCCTCTATGGCTACACCTTC.

The CDR3 DNA reads as TGCGCCAGCAGCTTCTCTGGAGGATCAGCCTTAGAGACCCAGTACTTC. Translation gives CASSFSGGSALETQYF. V is TRBV4-1 and J is TRBJ2-5; D is perhaps TRBD2 (5 bases). Per germline, CDR1 MGHRA and CDR2 YSYEKL. The CDR3 length is 16 residues. The V gene lost 5 bases and the J gene lost 4 bases, with 20 bases spanning the gap.

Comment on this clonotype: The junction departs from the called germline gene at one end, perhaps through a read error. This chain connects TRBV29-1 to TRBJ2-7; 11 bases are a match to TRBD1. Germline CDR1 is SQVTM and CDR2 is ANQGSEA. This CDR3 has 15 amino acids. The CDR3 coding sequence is TGCAGCGTTGAAGAATGGGACAGGGGGGCCTACGGGCAGTACTTC. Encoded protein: CSVEEWDRGAYGQYF.

CDR3 loop: CASRAQGAGTEAFF. The CDR3 DNA is TGTGCCAGCAGGGCACAGGGGGCGGGAACTGAAGCTTTCTTT. The J gene is TRBJ1-1, the V gene TRBV6-2 or TRBV6-3; 9 positions agree with TRBD1. Germline values: CDR1 MNHEY, CDR2 SVGEGT. The CDR3 is 14 amino acids. The trim removed 6 bases at V and 5 bases at J, leaving 7 bases unmatched.

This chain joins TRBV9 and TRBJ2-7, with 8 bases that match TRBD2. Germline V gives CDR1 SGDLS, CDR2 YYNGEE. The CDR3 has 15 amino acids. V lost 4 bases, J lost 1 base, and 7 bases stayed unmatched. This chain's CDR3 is CASSTAREGSYEQYF. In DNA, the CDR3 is TGTGCCAGCAGCACCGCCCGGGAGGGGTCCTACGAGCAGTACTTC.

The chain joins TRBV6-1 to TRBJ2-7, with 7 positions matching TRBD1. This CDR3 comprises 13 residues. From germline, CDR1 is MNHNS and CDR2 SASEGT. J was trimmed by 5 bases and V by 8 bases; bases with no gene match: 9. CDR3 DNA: TGTGCCAGCTGGGGACAGATGAGGGACGAGCAGTACTTC. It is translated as CASWGQMRDEQYF.

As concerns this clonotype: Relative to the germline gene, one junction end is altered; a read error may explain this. CDR3 DNA sequence: TGTGCCAGCAGTTACTACCTGGGGGACACGGGGGAGCTGTTTTTT. As protein: CASSYYLGDTGELFF. The V call is TRBV6-6, the J call TRBJ2-2, with TRBD1 as a possible D gene (6 bases). The CDR3 runs 15 residues. Germline CDR1 reads MNHNY; CDR2 reads SVGAGI (reference sequence).

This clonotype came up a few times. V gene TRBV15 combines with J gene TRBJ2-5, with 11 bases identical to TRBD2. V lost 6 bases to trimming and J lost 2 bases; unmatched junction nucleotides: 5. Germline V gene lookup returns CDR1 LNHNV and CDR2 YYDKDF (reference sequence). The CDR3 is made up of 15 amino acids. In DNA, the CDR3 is TGTGCCACCAGTGAGGGGACTAGCGGACAAGAGACCCAGTACTTC. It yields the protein CATSEGTSGQETQYF.

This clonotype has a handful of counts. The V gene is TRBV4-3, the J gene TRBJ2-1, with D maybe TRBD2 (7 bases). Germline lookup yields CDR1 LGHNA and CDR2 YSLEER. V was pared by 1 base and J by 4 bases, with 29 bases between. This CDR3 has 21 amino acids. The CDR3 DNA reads TGCGCCAGCAGCCAAGGGCTTACTGGCGGGGGCTTGGGGCGGGCTTACAATGAGCAGTTCTTC. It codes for CASSQGLTGGGLGRAYNEQFF.